These T cell receptor beta chains were read from a single sample in a study of cytomegalovirus exposure and HLA in healthy donors. Using immunoSEQ multiplex PCR, the repertoire was profiled, and TCRdb retains in-frame clones only, with some absent. The sample lists tens of thousands of clones; about two thirds were seen once. The specimen was PBMCs. The receptors were gathered from a woman in her forties in good health and CMV-seropositive. CDR3s include the opening cysteine and the closing phenylalanine or tryptophan. A D gene is named only where the DNA matches it firmly. Clone size is shown for a subset of rows, as once, few, many or a class of expanded clone.

CDR3,DNA,V,size,D,J
CASNLGGAGGQPQHF,TGTGCCAGCAACTTGGGGGGGGCCGGGGGCCAGCCCCAGCATTTT,TRBV2,-,-,TRBJ1-5
CASSPYGIEQYF,TGTGCCAGCTCACCTTACGGGATCGAGCAGTACTTC,TRBV18,-,-,TRBJ2-7
CASSSINQPQHF,TGTGCCAGCAGCTCTATCAATCAGCCCCAGCATTTT,TRBV5-6,few,-,TRBJ1-5
CASTLRGGGTDTQYF,TGCGCCAGCACACTCCGCGGGGGTGGCACAGATACGCAGTATTTT,TRBV5-1,-,TRBD2,TRBJ2-3
CASPTGKNTEAFF,TGTGCCAGCCCGACCGGGAAGAACACTGAAGCTTTCTTT,TRBV30,-,-,TRBJ1-1
CARCCGGTTDTQYF,TGTGCCAGATGCTGCGGGGGGACCACAGATACGCAGTATTTT,TRBV5-3,-,TRBD2,TRBJ2-3
CASTSTGAVPNYGYTF,TGTGCCAGCACCTCGACAGGGGCCGTTCCTAACTATGGCTACACCTTC,TRBV9,-,TRBD1,TRBJ1-2
CASSPLGQGAGETQYF,TGTGCCAGCTCACCCCTTGGACAGGGGGCTGGGGAGACCCAGTACTTC,TRBV18,-,TRBD1,TRBJ2-5
CASRTGSGANVLTF,TGTGCCAGCAGGACAGGCTCTGGGGCCAACGTCCTGACTTTC,TRBV7-3,-,-,TRBJ2-6
CASKRQEGYEQYF,TGCGCCAGCAAAAGACAGGAAGGCTACGAGCAGTACTTC,TRBV5-1,-,-,TRBJ2-7
CASSGLAGGQETQYF,TGTGCCAGCAGTGGGCTAGCGGGGGGCCAAGAGACCCAGTACTTC,TRBV6-1,-,TRBD2,TRBJ2-5
CASSSTSGGDTQYF,TGCGCCAGCAGCTCTACTAGCGGGGGGGATACGCAGTATTTT,TRBV5-1,-,TRBD2,TRBJ2-3
CSVEVGQGILGSIGELFF,TGCAGCGTTGAAGTGGGACAGGGGATACTCGGTAGTATCGGGGAGCTGTTTTTT,TRBV29-1,once,TRBD1,TRBJ2-2